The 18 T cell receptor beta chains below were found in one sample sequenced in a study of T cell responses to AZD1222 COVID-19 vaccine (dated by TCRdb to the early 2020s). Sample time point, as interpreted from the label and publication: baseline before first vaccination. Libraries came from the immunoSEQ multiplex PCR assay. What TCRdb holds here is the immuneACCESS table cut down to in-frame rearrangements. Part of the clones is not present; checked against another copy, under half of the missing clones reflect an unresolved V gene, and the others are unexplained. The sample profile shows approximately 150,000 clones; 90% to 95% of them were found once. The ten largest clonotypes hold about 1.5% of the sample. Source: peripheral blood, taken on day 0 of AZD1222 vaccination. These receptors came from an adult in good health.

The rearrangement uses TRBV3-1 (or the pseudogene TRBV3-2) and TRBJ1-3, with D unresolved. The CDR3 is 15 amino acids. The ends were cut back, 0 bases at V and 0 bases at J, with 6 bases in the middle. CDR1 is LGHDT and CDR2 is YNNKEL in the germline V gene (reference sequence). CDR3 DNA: TGTGCCAGCAGCCAAGACAGCTCCTCTGGAAACACCATATATTTT. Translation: CASSQDSSSGNTIYF.

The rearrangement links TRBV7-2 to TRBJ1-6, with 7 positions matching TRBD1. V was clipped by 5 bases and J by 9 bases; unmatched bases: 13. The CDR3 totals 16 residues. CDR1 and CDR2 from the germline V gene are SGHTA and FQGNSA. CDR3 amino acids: CASSRGQDRWGSPLHF. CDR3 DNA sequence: TGTGCCAGCAGCCGCGGACAGGATCGATGGGGTTCACCCCTCCACTTT.

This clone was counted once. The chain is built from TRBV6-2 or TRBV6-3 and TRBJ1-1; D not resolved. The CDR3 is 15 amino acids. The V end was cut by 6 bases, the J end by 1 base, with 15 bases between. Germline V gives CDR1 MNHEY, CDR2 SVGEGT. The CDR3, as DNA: TGTGCCAGCAGCCGACCACTGGAGGGGAACACTGAAGCTTTCTTT. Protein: CASSRPLEGNTEAFF.

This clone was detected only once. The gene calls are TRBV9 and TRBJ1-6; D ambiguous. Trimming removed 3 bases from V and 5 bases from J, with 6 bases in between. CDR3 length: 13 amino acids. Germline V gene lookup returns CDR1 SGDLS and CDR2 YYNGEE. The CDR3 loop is CASSATDNSPLHF. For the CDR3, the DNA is TGTGCCAGCAGCGCGACCGATAATTCACCCCTCCACTTT.

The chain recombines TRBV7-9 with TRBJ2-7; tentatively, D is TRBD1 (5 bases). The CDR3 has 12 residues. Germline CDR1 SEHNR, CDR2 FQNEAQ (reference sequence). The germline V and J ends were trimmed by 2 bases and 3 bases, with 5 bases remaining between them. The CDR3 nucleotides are TGTGCCAGCAGCTTAAGGGGCTACGAGCAGTACTTC. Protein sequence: CASSLRGYEQYF.

The CDR3 reads CAWSVAGPGNTIYF. CDR3 nucleotides: TGTGCCTGGAGTGTAGCGGGACCTGGAAACACCATATATTTT. The chain joins TRBV30 to TRBJ1-3, with a weak D call TRBD1 (5 bases). The CDR3 is made up of 14 amino acids. V gave up 0 bases and J gave up 2 bases, with 8 bases separating them. Looked up from germline, CDR1 is GTSNPN and CDR2 is SVGIG (reference sequence).

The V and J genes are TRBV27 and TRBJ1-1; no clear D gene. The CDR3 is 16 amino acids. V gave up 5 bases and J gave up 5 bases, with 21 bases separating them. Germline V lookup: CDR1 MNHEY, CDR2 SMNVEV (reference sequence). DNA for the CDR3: TGTGCCAGCAGTAAAGCCACCGAGGGTAGGATGACTGAAGCTTTCTTT. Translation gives CASSKATEGRMTEAFF.

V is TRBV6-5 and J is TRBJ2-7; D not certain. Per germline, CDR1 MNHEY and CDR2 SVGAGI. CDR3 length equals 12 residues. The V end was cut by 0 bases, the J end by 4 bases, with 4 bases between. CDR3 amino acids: CASSYSWYEQYF. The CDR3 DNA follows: TGTGCCAGCAGTTACTCTTGGTACGAGCAGTACTTC.

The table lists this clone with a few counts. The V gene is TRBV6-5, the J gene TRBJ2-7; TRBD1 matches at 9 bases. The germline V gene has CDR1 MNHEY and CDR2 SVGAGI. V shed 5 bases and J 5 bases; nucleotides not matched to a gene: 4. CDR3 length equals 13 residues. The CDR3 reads CASSRRDRDEQYF. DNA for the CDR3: TGTGCCAGCAGTCGCCGGGACAGGGACGAGCAGTACTTC.

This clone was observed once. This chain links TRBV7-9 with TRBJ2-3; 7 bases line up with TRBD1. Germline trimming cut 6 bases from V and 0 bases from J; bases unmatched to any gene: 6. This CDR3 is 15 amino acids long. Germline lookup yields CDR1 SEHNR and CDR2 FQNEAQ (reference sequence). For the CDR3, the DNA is TGTGCCAGCAGGGTCGGACAGGCTAGCACAGATACGCAGTATTTT. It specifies CASRVGQASTDTQYF.

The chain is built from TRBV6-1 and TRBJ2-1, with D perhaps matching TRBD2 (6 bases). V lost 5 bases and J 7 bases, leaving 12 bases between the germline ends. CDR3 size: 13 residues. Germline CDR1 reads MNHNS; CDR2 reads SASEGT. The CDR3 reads CASSPGSRNEQFF. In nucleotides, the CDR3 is TGTGCCAGCAGTCCCGGGAGCCGAAATGAGCAGTTCTTC.

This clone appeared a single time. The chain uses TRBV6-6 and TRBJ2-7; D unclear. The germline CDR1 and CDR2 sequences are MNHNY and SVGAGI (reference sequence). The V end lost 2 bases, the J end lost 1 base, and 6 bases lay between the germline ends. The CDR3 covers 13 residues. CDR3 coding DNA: TGTGCCAGCAGTTACCGCAGGTCCTACGAGCAGTACTTC. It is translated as CASSYRRSYEQYF.

CDR3 loop: CATSWGEYYGYTF. The CDR3 DNA follows: TGTGCCACCAGTTGGGGGGAATACTATGGCTACACCTTC. V and J are TRBV24-1 and TRBJ1-2, with a tentative D call TRBD1 (5 bases). This CDR3 comprises 13 residues. From germline, CDR1 is KGHDR and CDR2 SFDVKD. Trimming removed 6 bases at V and 3 bases at J, with 10 bases between.

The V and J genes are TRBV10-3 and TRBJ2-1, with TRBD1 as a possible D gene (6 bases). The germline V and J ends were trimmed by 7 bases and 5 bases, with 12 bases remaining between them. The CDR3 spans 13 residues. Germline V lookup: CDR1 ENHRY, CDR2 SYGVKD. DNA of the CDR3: TGTGCCATCACCCGGACAGAAAACAATGAGCAGTTCTTC. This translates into CAITRTENNEQFF.

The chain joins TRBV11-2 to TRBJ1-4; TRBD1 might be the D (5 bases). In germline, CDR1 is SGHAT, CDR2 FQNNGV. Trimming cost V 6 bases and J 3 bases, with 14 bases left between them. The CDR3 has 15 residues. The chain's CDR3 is CASSLRRGSNEKLFF. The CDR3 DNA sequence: TGTGCCAGCAGTCTCAGGCGGGGGTCTAATGAAAAACTGTTTTTT.

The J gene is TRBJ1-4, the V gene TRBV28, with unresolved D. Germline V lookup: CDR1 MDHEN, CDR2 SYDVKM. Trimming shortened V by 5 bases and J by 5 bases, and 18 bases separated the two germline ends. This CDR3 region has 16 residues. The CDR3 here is CASSPSPERRNEKLFF. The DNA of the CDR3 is TGTGCCAGCAGTCCGAGTCCCGAACGGCGAAATGAAAAACTGTTTTTT.

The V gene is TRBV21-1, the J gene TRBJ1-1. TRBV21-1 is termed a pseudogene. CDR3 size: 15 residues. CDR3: CASSKSRTVNTEAFF. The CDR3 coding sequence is TGTGCCAGCAGCAAAAGCCGGACGGTGAACACTGAAGCTTTCTTT.

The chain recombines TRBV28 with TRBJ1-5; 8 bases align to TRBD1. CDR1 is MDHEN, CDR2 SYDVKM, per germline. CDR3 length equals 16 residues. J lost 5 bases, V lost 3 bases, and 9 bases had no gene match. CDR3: CASSFQSAGGYQPQHF. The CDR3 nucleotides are TGTGCCAGCAGTTTTCAATCGGCAGGGGGCTATCAGCCCCAGCATTTT.